A single sample is the source of the 24 T cell receptor beta chains below, sequenced in a study of blood T cell repertoires in COVID-19. Profiling relied on immunoSEQ multiplex PCR, and the TCRdb table lists in-frame clones only, not all of them. The table lists around 25,000 clones, around 67% of them singletons. Sequenced sample: peripheral blood. The receptors derive from a human donor in a cohort sampled during active or convalescent COVID-19.

The chain employs TRBV3-1 (or the pseudogene TRBV3-2) and TRBJ1-5; D possibly corresponds to TRBD1 (5 bases). Germline CDR1 is LGHDT and CDR2 is YNNKEL (reference sequence). V lost 5 bases and J 4 bases, leaving 15 bases between the germline ends. The CDR3 has 15 amino acids. The chain's CDR3 is CASSIGRGGNQPQHF. The CDR3 DNA follows: TGTGCCAGCAGCATAGGAAGGGGAGGTAATCAGCCCCAGCATTTT.

The chain has TRBV6-1 and TRBJ1-4; D possibly corresponds to TRBD1 (5 bases). Germline V gene sequence: CDR1 MNHNS, CDR2 SASEGT. Trimming removed 1 base at V and 12 bases at J, with 18 bases between. The CDR3 covers 15 residues. CDR3 sequence (DNA): TGTGCCAGCAGTGAAGATCGATCGCGGTGGGGGGAACTGTTTTTT. Translated: CASSEDRSRWGELFF.

This clone was seen a few times. V and J are TRBV30 and TRBJ1-3; D may be TRBD1 (5 bases). Germline V CDR1 and CDR2: GTSNPN, SVGIG (reference sequence). V lost 0 bases to trimming and J lost 0 bases, with 9 bases between them. The CDR3 runs to 15 residues. CDR3 protein: CAWSVGLGSGNTIYF. The CDR3 nucleotides are TGTGCCTGGAGTGTGGGGCTGGGCTCTGGAAACACCATATATTTT.

The rearrangement joins TRBV5-1 to TRBJ1-2; D unresolved. V lost 5 bases and J 5 bases, leaving 13 bases between the germline ends. The CDR3 is 13 amino acids. Germline V gives CDR1 SGHRS, CDR2 YFSETQ. The CDR3 here is CASSVSPEYGYTF. CDR3 DNA sequence: TGCGCCAGCAGTGTCTCTCCAGAATATGGCTACACCTTC.

This chain connects TRBV6-5 to TRBJ1-6, with 7 bases fitting TRBD1. Trimming cost V 10 bases and J 7 bases; bases outside gene matches: 10. CDR1 MNHEY and CDR2 SVGAGI come from the germline V gene. CDR3 size: 14 residues. In DNA, the CDR3 is TGTGCCACCTGGACAGGAGAATCGAATTCACCCCTCCACTTT. Protein: CATWTGESNSPLHF.

The rearrangement links TRBV3-1 (or the pseudogene TRBV3-2) to TRBJ2-1; TRBD2 matches 7 bases. V lost 4 bases to trimming and J lost 10 bases; unmatched junction nucleotides: 13. The CDR3 is made up of 15 amino acids. Looked up from germline, CDR1 is LGHDT and CDR2 is YNNKEL (reference sequence). The CDR3 DNA is TGTGCCAGCAGCCGAGGACTAGTTGTCCCGGGCGAGCAGTTCTTC. As protein: CASSRGLVVPGEQFF.

The chain combines TRBV7-9 with TRBJ1-3; 9 bases are shared with TRBD1. CDR3 length: 18 amino acids. The junction had 15 bases not matched to a gene; V was cut back by 5 bases and J by 4 bases. Germline CDR1 reads SEHNR; CDR2 reads FQNEAQ (reference sequence). This chain's CDR3 is CASSTRQGVATDGNTIYF. CDR3 nucleotide sequence: TGTGCCAGCAGCACCAGACAGGGGGTCGCTACGGACGGAAACACCATATATTTT. Together with reference TRBV7-9 and TRBJ1-3, the CDR3 gives the full variable domain: DTGVSQNPRHKITKRGQNVTFRCDPISEHNRLYWYRQTLGQGPEFLTYFQNEAQLEKSRLLSDRFSAERPKGSFSTLEIQRTEQGDSAMYLCASSTRQGVATDGNTIYFGEGSWLTVV.

This clone turned up a few times. J is TRBJ2-7 and V is TRBV3-1 (or the pseudogene TRBV3-2), with 8 bases identical to TRBD2. With V trimmed by 1 base and J by 2 bases, 1 base remained unmatched. The CDR3 sequence is 14 residues long. Germline V lookup: CDR1 LGHDT, CDR2 YNNKEL (reference sequence). CDR3 DNA sequence: TGTGCCAGCAGCCAAGCGGGAGGGGCCTACGAGCAGTACTTC. Encoded protein: CASSQAGGAYEQYF.

The V and J genes are TRBV5-1 and TRBJ2-6, with D possibly TRBD2 on 6 matching bases. Germline V gene data show CDR1 as SGHRS and CDR2 as YFSETQ. V was pared by 4 bases and J by 0 bases, with 11 bases between. The CDR3 is made up of 16 amino acids. For the CDR3, the DNA is TGCGCCAGCAGCCTACGGCGGGGCTCTGGGGCCAACGTCCTGACTTTC. Translating gives CASSLRRGSGANVLTF.

The V and J genes are TRBV7-9 and TRBJ1-1, with D maybe TRBD1 (6 bases). The CDR3 covers 14 residues. Trimming shortened V by 5 bases and J by 4 bases, and 14 bases separated the two germline ends. The germline V gene encodes CDR1 SEHNR and CDR2 FQNEAQ (reference sequence). The CDR3 loop reads CASSQNTGSTEAFF. The CDR3 DNA sequence: TGTGCCAGCAGCCAGAATACAGGGAGCACTGAAGCTTTCTTT.

This chain joins TRBV28 and TRBJ2-7; 7 positions match TRBD2. CDR1 is MDHEN, CDR2 SYDVKM, per germline. The CDR3 runs to 13 residues. V was pared by 10 bases and J by 0 bases, with 6 bases of the junction left unmatched. The DNA of the CDR3 is TGTGCCACTGGCGGGGGAAGCTCCTACGAGCAGTACTTC. This gives the protein CATGGGSSYEQYF.

The J gene is TRBJ2-7, the V gene TRBV20-1; D is undetermined. The CDR3 is 11 residues long. Trimming cost V 0 bases and J 9 bases, with 9 bases left between them. CDR1 and CDR2 (germline): DFQATT, SNEGSKA (reference sequence). The CDR3 DNA follows: TGCAGTGCTAGAGATGGCACGGGGCAGTACTTC. Its protein is CSARDGTGQYF.

V gene TRBV6-1 combines with J gene TRBJ2-7; no clear D. Germline V gene lookup returns CDR1 MNHNS and CDR2 SASEGT. The CDR3 has 12 residues. V was shortened by 1 base and J by 3 bases, with 4 bases between the two germline ends. For the CDR3, the DNA is TGTGCCAGCAGTGAAGGTAACTACGAGCAGTACTTC. Amino acid sequence: CASSEGNYEQYF.

V is TRBV25-1 and J is TRBJ2-7; D possibly corresponds to TRBD2 (6 bases). CDR3 size: 13 residues. V lost 8 bases and J 2 bases, leaving 13 bases between the germline ends. The V gene's germline CDR1 is MGHDK and CDR2 SYGVNS. The chain's CDR3 is CASGWDWTYEQYF. CDR3 coding DNA: TGTGCCAGCGGTTGGGACTGGACCTACGAGCAGTACTTC.

The chain uses TRBV7-9 and TRBJ1-2, with 7 bases lining up with TRBD1. The germline V gene encodes CDR1 SEHNR and CDR2 FQNEAQ (reference sequence). The CDR3 contains 15 residues. V shed 5 bases, J shed 5 bases, and the junction held 11 bases outside the gene matches. The CDR3 loop reads CASSHLRDSLYGYTF. DNA of the CDR3: TGTGCCAGCAGCCATCTACGGGACAGCCTATATGGCTACACCTTC.

V and J are TRBV6-2 or TRBV6-3 and TRBJ2-5, with D maybe TRBD1 (7 bases). The CDR3 extends over 15 amino acids. V gave up 8 bases and J gave up 2 bases, with 18 bases separating them. The germline CDR1 and CDR2 sequences are MNHEY and SVGEGT. In nucleotides, the CDR3 is TGTGCCAGCCGCCGGGGGAACAGGGGTCAAGAGACCCAGTACTTC. This codes for CASRRGNRGQETQYF.

The chain joins TRBV5-1 to TRBJ2-2; D may be TRBD2 (5 bases). CDR3 length: 17 amino acids. Germline-derived CDR1 and CDR2 are SGHRS and YFSETQ. V was trimmed by 2 bases and J by 5 bases, leaving 19 bases between them. CDR3: CASSLAGWRAQTGELFF. The CDR3 DNA follows: TGCGCCAGCAGCTTAGCAGGTTGGCGGGCCCAAACCGGGGAGCTGTTTTTT.

The V gene is TRBV28, the J gene TRBJ1-1; 8 bases match TRBD1. The junction had 14 bases not matched to a gene; V was cut back by 4 bases and J by 1 base. In germline, CDR1 is MDHEN, CDR2 SYDVKM. This CDR3 comprises 18 residues. The CDR3 loop is CASSSPTPGGRGNTEAFF. The DNA for the CDR3 is TGTGCCAGCAGTTCTCCAACCCCAGGGGGCAGGGGGAACACTGAAGCTTTCTTT.

The chain links TRBV3-1 (or the pseudogene TRBV3-2) to TRBJ1-4; D not resolved. Germline V lookup: CDR1 LGHDT, CDR2 YNNKEL (reference sequence). There are 15 residues in the CDR3. Trimming left V 2 bases short and J 8 bases short, with 15 bases between. CDR3 DNA: TGTGCCAGCAGCCAACGCGCGGGGAAGGAGGAAAAACTGTTTTTT. Its translation is CASSQRAGKEEKLFF.

This clone is labeled medium-sized. Other nucleotide sequences in the sample specify the same CDR3. This rearrangement joins TRBV30 to TRBJ2-1, with 12 bases identical to TRBD2. Germline CDR1 and CDR2: GTSNPN and SVGIG (reference sequence). The J segment lost 7 bases and the V segment lost 3 bases, leaving 10 bases of the junction unmatched. The CDR3 is 16 residues long. The CDR3 loop reads CAWSTQGTSGRNEQFF. The DNA for the CDR3 is TGTGCCTGGAGCACTCAGGGAACTAGCGGGAGGAATGAGCAGTTCTTC.

The chain couples TRBV9 to TRBJ1-3; no clear D gene. The germline V gene encodes CDR1 SGDLS and CDR2 YYNGEE. V shed 6 bases and J shed 3 bases, with 13 bases lying between them. There are 14 residues in the CDR3. CDR3 amino acids: CASTQGSLGNTIYF. The CDR3 DNA reads TGTGCCAGCACGCAAGGGAGTCTTGGAAACACCATATATTTT.

CDR3 nucleotide sequence: TGTGCCAGCCGCCCAGCCGGGTCACCCCTCCACTTT. Encoded protein: CASRPAGSPLHF. The genes are TRBV7-2 and TRBJ1-6; D uncertain. Trimming took off 8 bases at V and 10 bases at J, with 12 bases between the two ends. The CDR3 runs to 12 residues. Looked up from germline, CDR1 is SGHTA and CDR2 is FQGNSA. Complete variable domain (other parts from reference TRBV7-2 and TRBJ1-6): GAGVSQSPSNKVTEKGKDVELRCDPISGHTALYWYRQSLGQGLEFLIYFQGNSAPDKSGLPSDRFSAERTGGSVSTLTIQRTQQEDSAVYLCASRPAGSPLHFGNGTRLTVT.

The chain uses TRBV3-1 (or the pseudogene TRBV3-2) and TRBJ1-6, with TRBD1 as a possible D gene (5 bases). The CDR3 is made up of 15 amino acids. Trimming stripped 5 bases from V and 7 bases from J, with 15 bases between. Germline CDR1 and CDR2: LGHDT and YNNKEL (reference sequence). CDR3 sequence (DNA): TGTGCCAGCAGCTGGGCGGGGGTCGGCAATTCACCCCTCCACTTT. It is translated as CASSWAGVGNSPLHF.

The V gene is TRBV24-1, the J gene TRBJ1-1, with D unclear. V lost 6 bases and J 0 bases, leaving 7 bases between the germline ends. The CDR3 covers 13 residues. Germline CDR1 KGHDR, CDR2 SFDVKD. This CDR3 reads CATSHSMNTEAFF. CDR3 in DNA: TGTGCCACCAGTCACTCTATGAACACTGAAGCTTTCTTT.